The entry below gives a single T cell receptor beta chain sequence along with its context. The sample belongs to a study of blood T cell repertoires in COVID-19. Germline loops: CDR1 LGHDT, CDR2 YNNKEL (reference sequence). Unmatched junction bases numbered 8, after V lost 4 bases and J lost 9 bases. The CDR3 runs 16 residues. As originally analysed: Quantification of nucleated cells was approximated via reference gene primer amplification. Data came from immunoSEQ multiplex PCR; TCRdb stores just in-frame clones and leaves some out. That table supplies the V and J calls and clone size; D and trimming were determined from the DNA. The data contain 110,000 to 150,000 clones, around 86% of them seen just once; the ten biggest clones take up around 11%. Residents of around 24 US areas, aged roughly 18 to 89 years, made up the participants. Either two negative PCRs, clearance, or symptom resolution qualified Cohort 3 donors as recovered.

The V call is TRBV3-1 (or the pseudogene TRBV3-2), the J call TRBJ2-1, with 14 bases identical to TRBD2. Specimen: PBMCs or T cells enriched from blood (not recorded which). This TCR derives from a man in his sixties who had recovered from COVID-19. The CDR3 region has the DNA TGTGCCAGCAGCCGTACGACTAGCGGGAGGGCCAGTGAGCAGTTCTTC. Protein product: CASSRTTSGRASEQFF.